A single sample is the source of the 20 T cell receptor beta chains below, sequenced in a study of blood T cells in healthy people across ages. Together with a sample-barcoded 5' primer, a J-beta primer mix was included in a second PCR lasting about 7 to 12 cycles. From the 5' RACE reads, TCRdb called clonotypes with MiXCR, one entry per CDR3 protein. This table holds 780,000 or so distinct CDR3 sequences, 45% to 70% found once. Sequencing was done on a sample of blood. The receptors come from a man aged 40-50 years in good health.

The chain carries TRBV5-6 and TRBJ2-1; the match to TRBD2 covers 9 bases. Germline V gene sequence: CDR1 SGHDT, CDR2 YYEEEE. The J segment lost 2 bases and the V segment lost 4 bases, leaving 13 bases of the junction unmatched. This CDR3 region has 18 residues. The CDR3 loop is CASSGTVASGDTYNEQFF. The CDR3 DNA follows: TGTGCCAGCAGCGGCACGGTCGCTAGCGGGGATACCTACAATGAGCAGTTCTTC.

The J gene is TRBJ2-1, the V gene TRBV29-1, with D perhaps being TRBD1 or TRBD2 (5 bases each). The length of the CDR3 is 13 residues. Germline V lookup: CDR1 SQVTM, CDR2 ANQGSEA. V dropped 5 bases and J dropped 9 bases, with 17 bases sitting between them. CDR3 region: CSVSGTRGGEQFF. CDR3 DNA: TGCAGCGTTTCCGGGACCCGAGGAGGTGAGCAGTTCTTC.

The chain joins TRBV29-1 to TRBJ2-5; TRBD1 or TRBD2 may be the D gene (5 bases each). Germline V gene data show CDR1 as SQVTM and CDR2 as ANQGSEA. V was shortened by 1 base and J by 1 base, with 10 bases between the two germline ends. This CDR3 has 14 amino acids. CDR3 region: CSVEARDGQETQYF. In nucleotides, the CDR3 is TGCAGCGTTGAAGCCCGGGACGGCCAAGAGACCCAGTACTTC.

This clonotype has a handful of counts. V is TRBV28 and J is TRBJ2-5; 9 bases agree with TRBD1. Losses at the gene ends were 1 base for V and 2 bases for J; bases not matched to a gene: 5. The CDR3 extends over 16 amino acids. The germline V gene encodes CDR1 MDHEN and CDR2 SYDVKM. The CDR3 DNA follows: TGTGCCAGCAGTTTATTCTGGACAGGGGCTCAAGAGACCCAGTACTTC. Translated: CASSLFWTGAQETQYF.

The CDR3 region has the DNA TGCGCCAGCAGCTCCCAAGGGGGATCCGACTACGAGCAGTACTTC. Its translation: CASSSQGGSDYEQYF. The chain joins TRBV5-1 to TRBJ2-7; perhaps TRBD1 as D (6 bases). V shed 3 bases and J shed 3 bases, with 16 bases lying between them. The CDR3 consists of 15 residues. Germline assignment: CDR1 SGHRS and CDR2 YFSETQ. Full variable domain (outside the CDR3, taken from reference TRBV5-1 and TRBJ2-7): KAGVTQTPRYLIKTRGQQVTLSCSPISGHRSVSWYQQTPGQGLQFLFEYFSETQRNKGNFPGRFSGRQFSNSRSEMNVSTLELGDSALYLCASSSQGGSDYEQYFGPGTRLTVT.

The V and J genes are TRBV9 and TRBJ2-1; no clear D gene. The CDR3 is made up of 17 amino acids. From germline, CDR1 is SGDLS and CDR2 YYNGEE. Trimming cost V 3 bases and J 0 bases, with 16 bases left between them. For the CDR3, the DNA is TGTGCCAGCAGCGGAGGCTCCAAACAGAGCTCCTACAATGAGCAGTTCTTC. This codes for CASSGGSKQSSYNEQFF. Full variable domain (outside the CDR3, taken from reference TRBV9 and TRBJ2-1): DSGVTQTPKHLITATGQRVTLRCSPRSGDLSVYWYQQSLDQGLQFLIQYYNGEERAKGNILERFSAQQFPDLHSELNLSSLELGDSALYFCASSGGSKQSSYNEQFFGPGTRLTVL.

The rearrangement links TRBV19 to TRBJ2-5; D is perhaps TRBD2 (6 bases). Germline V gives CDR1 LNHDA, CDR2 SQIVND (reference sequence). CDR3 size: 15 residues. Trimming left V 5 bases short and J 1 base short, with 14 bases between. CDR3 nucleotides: TGTGCCAGTAGTGGCATAGGGGACTCCCAAGAGACCCAGTACTTC. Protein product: CASSGIGDSQETQYF.

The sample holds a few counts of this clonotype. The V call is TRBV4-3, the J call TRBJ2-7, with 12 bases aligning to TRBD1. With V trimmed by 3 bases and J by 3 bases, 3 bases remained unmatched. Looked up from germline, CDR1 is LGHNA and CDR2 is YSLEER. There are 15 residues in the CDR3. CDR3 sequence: CASSQGDRGLYEQYF. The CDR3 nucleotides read TGCGCCAGCAGCCAGGGGGACAGGGGGCTCTACGAGCAGTACTTC.

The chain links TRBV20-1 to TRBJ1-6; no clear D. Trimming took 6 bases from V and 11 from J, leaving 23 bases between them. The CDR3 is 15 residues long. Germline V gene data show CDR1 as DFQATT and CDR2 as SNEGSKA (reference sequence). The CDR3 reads CSAAPSQAAWTPLHF. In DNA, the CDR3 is TGCAGTGCCGCCCCTAGTCAGGCTGCTTGGACACCCCTCCACTTT.

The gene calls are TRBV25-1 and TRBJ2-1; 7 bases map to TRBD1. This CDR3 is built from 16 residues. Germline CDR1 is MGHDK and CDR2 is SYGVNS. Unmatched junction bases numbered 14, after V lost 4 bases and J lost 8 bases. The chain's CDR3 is CASSALQTGKVDEQFF. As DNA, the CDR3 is TGTGCCAGCAGTGCTCTCCAGACAGGGAAAGTTGATGAGCAGTTCTTC.

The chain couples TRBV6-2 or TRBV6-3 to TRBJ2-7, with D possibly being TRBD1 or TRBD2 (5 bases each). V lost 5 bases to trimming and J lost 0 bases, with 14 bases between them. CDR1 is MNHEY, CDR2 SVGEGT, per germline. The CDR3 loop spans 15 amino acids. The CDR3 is CASSNRDPSSYEQYF. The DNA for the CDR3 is TGTGCCAGCAGTAACCGGGACCCGAGCTCCTACGAGCAGTACTTC.

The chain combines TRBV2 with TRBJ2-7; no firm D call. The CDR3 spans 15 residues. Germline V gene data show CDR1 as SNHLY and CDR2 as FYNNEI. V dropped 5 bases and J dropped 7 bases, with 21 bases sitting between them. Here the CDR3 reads CASSPRASGHNEQYF. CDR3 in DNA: TGTGCCAGCAGTCCCCGGGCTTCGGGCCACAATGAGCAGTACTTC.

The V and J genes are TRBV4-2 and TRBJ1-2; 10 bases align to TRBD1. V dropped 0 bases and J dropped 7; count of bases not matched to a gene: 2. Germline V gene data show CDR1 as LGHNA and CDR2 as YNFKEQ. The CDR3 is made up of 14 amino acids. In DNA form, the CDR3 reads TGTGCCAGCAGCCAAGAGGACAGGGGGTCTGGCTACACCTTC. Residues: CASSQEDRGSGYTF.

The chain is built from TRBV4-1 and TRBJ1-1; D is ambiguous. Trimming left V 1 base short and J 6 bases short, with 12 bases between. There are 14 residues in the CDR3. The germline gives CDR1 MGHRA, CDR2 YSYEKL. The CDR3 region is CASSQVVRASEAFF. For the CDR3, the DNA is TGCGCCAGCAGCCAAGTGGTAAGAGCTTCTGAAGCTTTCTTT.

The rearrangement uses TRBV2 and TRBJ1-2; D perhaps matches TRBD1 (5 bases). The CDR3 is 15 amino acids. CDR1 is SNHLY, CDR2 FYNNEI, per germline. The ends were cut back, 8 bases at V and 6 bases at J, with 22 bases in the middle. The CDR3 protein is CASVTARTNEHGYTF. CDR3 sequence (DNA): TGTGCCAGCGTGACAGCTAGAACGAACGAACATGGCTACACCTTC.

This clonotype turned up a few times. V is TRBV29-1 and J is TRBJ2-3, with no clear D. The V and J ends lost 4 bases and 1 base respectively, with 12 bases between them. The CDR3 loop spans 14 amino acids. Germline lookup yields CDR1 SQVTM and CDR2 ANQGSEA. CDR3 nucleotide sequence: TGCAGCGTTGGTACGGCGCTAGGCACAGATACGCAGTATTTT. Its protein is CSVGTALGTDTQYF.

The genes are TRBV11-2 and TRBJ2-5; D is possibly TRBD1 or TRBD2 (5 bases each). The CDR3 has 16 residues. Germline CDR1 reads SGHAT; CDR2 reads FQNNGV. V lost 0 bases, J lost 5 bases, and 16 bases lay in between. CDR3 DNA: TGTGCCAGCAGCTTAGATGGAGGACACCGGAGGGAGACCCAGTACTTC. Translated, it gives CASSLDGGHRRETQYF.

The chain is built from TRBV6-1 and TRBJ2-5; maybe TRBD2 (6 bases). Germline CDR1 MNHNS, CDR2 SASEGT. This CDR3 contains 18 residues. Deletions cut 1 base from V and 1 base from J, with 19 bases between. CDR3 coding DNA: TGTGCCAGCAGTGAAGACGCGATAGCGGCGGGCCGCCAAGAGACCCAGTACTTC. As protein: CASSEDAIAAGRQETQYF.

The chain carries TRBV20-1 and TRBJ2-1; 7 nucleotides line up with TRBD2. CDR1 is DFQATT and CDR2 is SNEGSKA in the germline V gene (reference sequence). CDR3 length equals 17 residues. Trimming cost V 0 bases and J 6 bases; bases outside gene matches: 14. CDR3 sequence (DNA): TGCAGTGCTAGAGATCCCGTTGGCGGGAGTGTCGGCAATGAGCAGTTCTTC. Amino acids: CSARDPVGGSVGNEQFF.

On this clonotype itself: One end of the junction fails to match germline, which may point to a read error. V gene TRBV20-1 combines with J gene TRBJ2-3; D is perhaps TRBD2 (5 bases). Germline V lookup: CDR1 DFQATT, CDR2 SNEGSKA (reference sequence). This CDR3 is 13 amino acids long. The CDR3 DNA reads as TGCAGTACTAGAGATTCCCACAAAGATACGCAGTATTTT. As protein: CSTRDSHKDTQYF.